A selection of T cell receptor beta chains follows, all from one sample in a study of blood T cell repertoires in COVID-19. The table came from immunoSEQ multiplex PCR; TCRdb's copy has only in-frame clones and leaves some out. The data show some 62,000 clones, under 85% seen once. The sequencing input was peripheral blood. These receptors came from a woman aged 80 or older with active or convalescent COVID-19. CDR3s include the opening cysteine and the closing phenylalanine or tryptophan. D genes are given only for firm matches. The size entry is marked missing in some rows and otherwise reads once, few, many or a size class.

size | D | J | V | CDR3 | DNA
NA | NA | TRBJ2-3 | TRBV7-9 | CASSSRAGTDTQYF | TGTGCCAGCAGCTCTCGGGCAGGGACAGATACGCAGTATTTT
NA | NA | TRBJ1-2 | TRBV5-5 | CASKDSNNYGYTF | TGTGCCAGCAAGGACAGTAATAACTATGGCTACACCTTC
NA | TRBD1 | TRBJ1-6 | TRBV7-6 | CASSLAGQGESPLHF | TGTGCCAGCAGCTTAGCGGGACAGGGAGAATCACCCCTCCACTTT
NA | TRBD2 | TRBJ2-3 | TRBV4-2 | CASSRRLAGGRDTQYF | TGTGCCAGCAGCCGACGACTAGCGGGGGGCCGGGATACGCAGTATTTT
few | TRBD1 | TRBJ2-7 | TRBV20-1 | CSASRIGQGAGEQYF | TGCAGTGCTAGTCGTATCGGGCAGGGGGCGGGCGAGCAGTACTTC
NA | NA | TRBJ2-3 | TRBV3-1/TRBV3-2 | CASSQFNTQYF | TGTGCCAGCAGCCAATTCAATACGCAGTATTTT
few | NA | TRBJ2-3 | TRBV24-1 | CATSEPTGLGTDTQYF | TGTGCCACCAGTGAACCCACAGGGCTGGGGACAGATACGCAGTATTTT
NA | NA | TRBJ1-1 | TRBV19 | CASCRQLGTEAFF | TGTGCCAGTTGTCGACAGCTAGGGACTGAAGCTTTCTTT
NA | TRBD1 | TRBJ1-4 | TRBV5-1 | CASSVRGDEKLFF | TGCGCCAGCAGCGTCAGGGGGGATGAAAAACTGTTTTTT
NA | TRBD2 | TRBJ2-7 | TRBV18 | CASSPGNSGAYEQYF | TGTGCCAGCTCACCAGGGAATAGCGGGGCCTACGAGCAGTACTTC
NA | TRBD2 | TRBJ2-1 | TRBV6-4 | CASSDGLEGEQFF | TGTGCCAGCAGCGACGGACTAGAAGGTGAGCAGTTCTTC
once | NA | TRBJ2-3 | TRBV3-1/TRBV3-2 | CASSQGASGTDTQYF | TGTGCCAGCAGCCAAGGGGCTAGCGGCACAGATACGCAGTATTTT
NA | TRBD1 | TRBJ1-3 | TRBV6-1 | CASSEAPRQGMRNTIYF | TGTGCCAGCAGTGAAGCCCCTCGACAGGGCATGCGAAACACCATATATTTT
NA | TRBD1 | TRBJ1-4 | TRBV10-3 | CAISEVAGGTSNEKLFF | TGTGCCATCAGTGAGGTGGCAGGGGGGACGAGTAATGAAAAACTGTTTTTT
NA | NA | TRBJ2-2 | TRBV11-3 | CASSLHAGSTGELFF | TGTGCCAGCAGCCTGCACGCCGGGAGCACCGGGGAGCTGTTTTTT
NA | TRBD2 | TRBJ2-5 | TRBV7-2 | CASSLPRLAGGVSRETQYF | TGTGCCAGCAGCCTACCTCGACTAGCGGGGGGGGTTTCTCGAGAGACCCAGTACTTC
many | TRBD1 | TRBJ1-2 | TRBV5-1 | CASSLVLQGVDGYTF | TGCGCCAGCAGCTTGGTGCTACAGGGGGTAGATGGCTACACCTTC
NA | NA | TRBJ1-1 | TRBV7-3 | CASSSHGRGNTEAFF | TGTGCCAGCAGCTCCCATGGCCGAGGGAACACTGAAGCTTTCTTT
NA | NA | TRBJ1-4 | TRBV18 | CASSPMSPEELFF | TGTGCCAGCTCACCAATGTCGCCCGAGGAACTGTTTTTT
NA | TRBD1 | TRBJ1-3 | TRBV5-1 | CASSMGQPGNTIYF | TGCGCCAGCAGCATGGGACAGCCTGGAAACACCATATATTTT
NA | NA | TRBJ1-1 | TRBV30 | CAWSVTEPDTEAFF | TGTGCCTGGAGTGTAACCGAGCCTGACACTGAAGCTTTCTTT
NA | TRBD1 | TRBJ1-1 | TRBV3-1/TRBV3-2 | CASSPRGSEAFF | TGTGCCAGCAGCCCCAGGGGGTCTGAAGCTTTCTTT
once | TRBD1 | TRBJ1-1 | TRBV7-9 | CASNLGQVNTEAFF | TGTGCCAGCAACCTTGGACAGGTGAACACTGAAGCTTTCTTT
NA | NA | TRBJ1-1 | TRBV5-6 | CASSLGRQVGRRAFF | TGTGCCAGCAGCTTGGGAAGACAGGTAGGTCGGAGAGCTTTCTTT
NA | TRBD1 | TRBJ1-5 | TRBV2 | CASIPGQGHQPQHF | TGTGCCAGCATCCCGGGACAGGGGCATCAGCCCCAGCATTTT
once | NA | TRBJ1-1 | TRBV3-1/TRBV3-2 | CASSQVSNTEAFF | TGTGCCAGCAGCCAAGTGAGTAACACTGAAGCTTTCTTT
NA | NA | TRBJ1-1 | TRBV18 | CASSPAGMNTEAFF | TGTGCCAGCTCACCAGCGGGAATGAACACTGAAGCTTTCTTT
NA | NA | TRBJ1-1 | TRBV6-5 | CASSYSGAVTEAFF | TGTGCCAGCAGTTACTCGGGTGCGGTCACTGAAGCTTTCTTT
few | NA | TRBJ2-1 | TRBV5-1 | CASSSRGGQYNEQFF | TGCGCCAGCAGCTCCAGAGGAGGGCAATACAATGAGCAGTTCTTC
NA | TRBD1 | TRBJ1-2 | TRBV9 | CASSVGDRTNYGYTF | TGTGCCAGCAGCGTAGGGGACAGAACTAACTATGGCTACACCTTC
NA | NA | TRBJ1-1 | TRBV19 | CASSPNVQTKAFF | TGTGCCAGTAGCCCAAATGTACAGACAAAAGCTTTCTTT
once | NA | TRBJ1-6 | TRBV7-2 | CASSLLVQGGSPLHF | TGTGCCAGCAGCTTACTGGTGCAGGGTGGGTCACCCCTCCACTTT
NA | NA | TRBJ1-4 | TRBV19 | CASSSPSGGLPGVGEKLFF | TGTGCCAGTAGTTCCCCTTCGGGGGGGCTACCCGGGGTTGGTGAAAAACTGTTTTTT
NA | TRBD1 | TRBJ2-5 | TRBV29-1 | CSVERDRGGRTQYF | TGCAGCGTTGAACGGGACAGGGGGGGGCGGACCCAGTACTTC
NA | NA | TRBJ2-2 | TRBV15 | CATSRDRGRDYTGELFF | TGTGCCACCAGCAGAGATAGAGGGCGGGATTACACCGGGGAGCTGTTTTTT
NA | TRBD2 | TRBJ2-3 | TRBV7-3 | CASSLKPAGGRQASTDTQYF | TGTGCCAGCAGCTTAAAACCAGCGGGGGGCAGACAAGCTAGCACAGATACGCAGTATTTT
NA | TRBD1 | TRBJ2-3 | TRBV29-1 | CSLGQADTDTQYF | TGCAGCCTTGGACAGGCCGACACAGATACGCAGTATTTT
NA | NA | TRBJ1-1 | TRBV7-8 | CASSSTVNTEAFF | TGTGCCAGCAGCTCGACAGTGAACACTGAAGCTTTCTTT
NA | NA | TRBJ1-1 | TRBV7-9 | CASSLGQNRNTEAFF | TGTGCCAGCAGCTTAGGGCAGAATCGAAACACTGAAGCTTTCTTT
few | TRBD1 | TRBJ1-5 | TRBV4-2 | CASSQRTGGHQPQHF | TGTGCCAGCAGCCAAAGGACAGGGGGCCATCAGCCCCAGCATTTT
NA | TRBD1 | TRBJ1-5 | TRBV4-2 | CASSQTGQGGSQPQHF | TGTGCCAGCAGCCAAACGGGACAGGGTGGAAGCCAGCCCCAGCATTTT